These T cell receptor beta chains were read from a single sample in a study of identical twins. Each CDR3 protein gets one entry after TCRdb re-called the 5' RACE reads with MiXCR. The sample consists of about 570,000 distinct CDR3 sequences, 9% to 10% of them appearing once. These sequences were also reported in another study, on yellow fever vaccine responses in identical twins.

Specimen: PBMCs. Receptors originate from a woman in her late teens or twenties in good health. Each CDR3 is given with its conserved first and last residue. Fields, in order: J gene, V gene, clone size, D gene, CDR3 DNA, CDR3 protein. A D gene is named only where the DNA matches it firmly. Only part of the rows carry a size: once, few, many, or a class if the clone is expanded.

TRBJ2-1	TRBV6-5	many	TRBD2	TGTGCCAGCAGTTACCGTGGCGGGAGCGAGTACAATGAGCAGTTCTTC	CASSYRGGSEYNEQFF
TRBJ2-5	TRBV6-5	-	TRBD2	TGTGCCAGCAGTTCGCGGACTAGCGGGGGCGAAGAGACCCAGTACTTC	CASSSRTSGGEETQYF
TRBJ2-1	TRBV4-2	many	TRBD1	TGTGCCAGCAGCCAAGATGGTGGGGGACAGTTCAATGAGCAGTTCTTC	CASSQDGGGQFNEQFF
TRBJ2-1	TRBV20-1	-	TRBD2	TGCAGTGCTAGAGCGGGAGGGCCTATTAATGAGCAGTTCTTC	CSARAGGPINEQFF
TRBJ2-3	TRBV29-1	-	-	TGCAGCGTTGTCGGGATAAGCGGCACAGATACGCAGTATTTT	CSVVGISGTDTQYF
TRBJ2-2	TRBV24-1	few	-	TGTGCCACCAGTCGGGAGGGGGCAAACACCGGGGAGCTGTTTTTT	CATSREGANTGELFF
TRBJ2-4	TRBV6-1	few	-	TGTGCCAGCCAGCCGGGACAAATAGCCAAAAACATTCAGTACTTC	CASQPGQIAKNIQYF
TRBJ2-3	TRBV2	few	-	TGTGCCACTCTCGTGGATACGCAGTATTTT	CATLVDTQYF
TRBJ2-1	TRBV4-3	many	TRBD2	TGCGCCAGCAGCCAAGTCCGGGAGGGTGGGCAGTTCTTC	CASSQVREGGQFF
TRBJ2-7	TRBV7-2	few	-	TGTGCCAGCAGCTTCCGTCCTGGGGGAGGCTACGAGCAGTACTTC	CASSFRPGGGYEQYF
TRBJ2-7	TRBV5-5	-	TRBD1	TGTGTCAGCAGCGTATTAGCCGGGACAGGGGAGCAGTACTTC	CVSSVLAGTGEQYF
TRBJ2-7	TRBV29-1	-	TRBD2	TGCAGCGTTCGTGTAGCGGGGTCCTACGAGCAGTACTTC	CSVRVAGSYEQYF
TRBJ1-1	TRBV7-9	few	-	TGTGCCAGCAGGGTTGCAGGCGAGAACACTGAAGCTTTCTTT	CASRVAGENTEAFF
TRBJ2-1	TRBV5-4	few	TRBD2	TGTGCCAGCAGCTCTGGGGGGGGGTTGAACAATGAGCAGTTCTTC	CASSSGGGLNNEQFF
TRBJ2-5	TRBV5-1	many	-	TGCGCCAGCAGCTTCGGCTACAACCAAGAGACCCAGTACTTC	CASSFGYNQETQYF
TRBJ1-1	TRBV24-1	many	TRBD1	TGTGCCACCAGTGGACCACAGGGGTGCACTGAAGCTTTCTTT	CATSGPQGCTEAFF
TRBJ2-1	TRBV7-9	many	TRBD1	TGTGCCAGCAGCTTCACGGGACAGGGCGGTTACAATGAGCAGTTCTTC	CASSFTGQGGYNEQFF
TRBJ2-1	TRBV7-9	few	-	TGTGCCAGCAGCATCCCCTGGGGGGCGCGTTACAATGAGCAGTTCTTC	CASSIPWGARYNEQFF
TRBJ2-2	TRBV27	few	-	TGTGCCAGCAGCAGGGGGGAAGTCACCGGGGAGCTGTTTTTT	CASSRGEVTGELFF
TRBJ2-5	TRBV15	-	-	TGTGCCACCAGTCCCTCGGGGAGGGGGCAAGAGACCCAGTACTTC	CATSPSGRGQETQYF
TRBJ1-1	TRBV12-3/TRBV12-4	few	-	TGTGCCACATGGCGGGGGGCTGAAGCTTTCTTT	CATWRGAEAFF
TRBJ1-1	TRBV7-3	few	-	TGTGCCAGCAGCTTAATTCCGGGACACTCTGAAGCTTTCTTT	CASSLIPGHSEAFF
TRBJ2-6	TRBV4-3	few	TRBD1	TGCGCCAGCAGCCAATATCGACAGGGTCTGAGAGCCGGGGCCAACGTCCTGACTTTC	CASSQYRQGLRAGANVLTF
TRBJ2-1	TRBV29-1	few	-	TGCAGCGTTGATCCGCGGGAAACCTACAATGAGCAGTTCTTC	CSVDPRETYNEQFF
TRBJ1-1	TRBV7-2	many	-	TGTGCCAGCAGACGCACCGGGATGAACACTGAAGCTTTCTTT	CASRRTGMNTEAFF
TRBJ2-7	TRBV7-2	-	-	TGTGCCAGCAGCTTGGCCGGACAGTCCCACGAGCAGTACTTC	CASSLAGQSHEQYF
TRBJ2-6	TRBV27	few	-	TGTGCCAGCAGTTTCAGACGAAGTGGGGCTGGGGCCAACGTCCTGACTTTC	CASSFRRSGAGANVLTF
TRBJ2-1	TRBV20-1	-	TRBD2	TGCAGTGCTAGACTAGCGGGAGGTCGGAGCTCCTACAATGAGCAGTTCTTC	CSARLAGGRSSYNEQFF